This TCR beta chain was sequenced during a study of Graves' ophthalmopathy and Graves' hyperthyroidism (dated by TCRdb to 2017 to 2018). For the wider study: Peripheral blood was collected before any treatment was given, at the time of initial diagnosis. The approximately 97 discovery patients were randomly divided into training and test sets at a 7:3 ratio. To tell Graves' ophthalmopathy apart from Graves' hyperthyroidism, and to predict which patients would progress to ophthalmopathy, the study relied on TCR beta repertoire signatures. In total, 135 blood samples were TCR-sequenced: around 42 ophthalmopathy, approximately 75 hyperthyroidism and around 17 hyperthyroidism-to-ophthalmopathy patients. In about six hyperthyroidism patients, the T-cell repertoires found in thyroid tissue were compared with those found in blood. A discovery set of 90 to 100 patients (approximately 45 ophthalmopathy, about 58 stable hyperthyroidism) was enrolled to explore V-J signatures distinguishing ophthalmopathy from hyperthyroidism. After sampling, hyperthyroidism patients received methimazole starting at 30 mg daily, and ophthalmopathy patients received high-dose intravenous methylprednisolone. An independent validation cohort comprised roughly 20 hyperthyroidism patients and over 15 patients who later progressed from hyperthyroidism to ophthalmopathy. The investigation overall reported the following: In cross-validation, the 13-signature model distinguished ophthalmopathy from stable hyperthyroidism with about 89% sensitivity and around 81% specificity, while in the test set the corresponding values were about 80% and 75%. Most expanded thyroid clonotypes with a frequency above 0.001 also appeared in blood, which suggests that blood repertoires may reflect the immune response in the thyroid. In validation, the model predicted ophthalmopathy progression with about 64% sensitivity and 72.22% specificity; roughly 12 predicted patients were CT-confirmed with GO in a median of around 6 months. Sample size was not statistically predetermined, and group allocation was not concealed from the investigators.

TCR beta CDR3 regions were amplified from RNA transcripts for repertoire sequencing. The first round was an RT-PCR using HTBI primers with the Qiagen OneStep RT-PCR kit, and this first round was followed by a second-round multiplex PCR, then size selection and purification. Libraries were sequenced paired-end with 100 bp reads on an Illumina HiSeq2000. The study's processing was this. SOAPnuke was used to process the reads, throwing out any read that had adapters, had uncalled bases, had a mean Phred below 15, or lacked an exact constant-primer or identifier match. High-quality paired reads were merged with COPE v1.2.5. Each unique nucleotide sequence was defined as a clonotype, and clonotypes were aligned to IMGT TRB V, D and J references with MiTCR v1.1. Only V-J combinations with frequency above 0.0001 were analysed, covering about 99% of repertoires. For each V-J combination, a TCR clonal expansion and chaos score was defined as the ratio of F50 clonal expansion to chaos observed in the TCRdist matrix. Welch's t-statistics and random forest were used to reduce the features to approximately 13 V-J combinations, which were then used as input to a naive Bayes classifier. The Morisita-Horn index was used to measure how similar the thyroid and blood repertoires were. TCRdb reanalyzed the raw reads on its own, using fastp at Q25 for trimming and MiXCR for clone calling, and kept in-frame beta chains. Duplicate CDR3 protein sequences are folded into a single record with the most common DNA and genes. What appears here as the V and J calls and clone size reflects TCRdb's work, not the paper's. The table for this sample lists about 210,000 distinct CDR3 sequences; 25% to 35% of them were counted only once. About 9.1% of the sample is in the top ten clones.

The ophthalmopathy patients had moderately to severely active disease, with a Clinical Activity Score of 3 or higher, a NOSPECS grade of 4 or higher, and a disease duration of less than 3 months. Patients with other autoimmune diseases, uncontrolled infections, pregnancy or lactation were excluded. Diagnosis relied on clinical symptoms, serum thyroxine, TRAb, thyroid ultrasound and orbital computed tomography. Ficoll-Paque density gradient centrifugation was used to isolate PBMCs from around 10 ml of fresh peripheral blood. Total RNA was extracted with Trizol reagent and quality-checked on an Agilent 2100 Bioanalyzer. V drops 5 bases and J drops 4 bases, leaving 12 bases in between. Via the germline V gene (reference sequence), CDR1 is SEHNR and CDR2 FQNEAQ. Taken from cysteine to phenylalanine, the CDR3 has 13 residues. This entry keeps only the CDR3 DNA: 39 bases, framed from base 1. This clonotype has a count of ten or more. There is no known antigen for this receptor. Qualities for individual bases were not recorded, and no much larger clone is one base off.

The sequence links TRBV7-9 to TRBJ2-7; possibly the D gene is TRBD1, per 6 matching bases. Material for sequencing was peripheral blood. The receptor comes from a man aged 50 to 60 with Graves' ophthalmopathy. Donor details come from another sample of the same person, matched by shared clones. The CDR3 sequence is CASSRDTVYEQYF. The DNA reads as follows: TGTGCCAGCAGCCGGGACACGGTATACGAGCAGTACTTC.